Below, 14 T cell receptor beta chains from the same sample are listed, as sequenced in a study of blood T cells in healthy people across ages. A second PCR, run for roughly 6 to 11 cycles, used a sample-barcoded 5' primer plus a J-beta primer mix. TCRdb reprocessed the 5' RACE reads via MiXCR and lists one record per CDR3 protein. The profile shows 800,000 or so distinct CDR3 sequences, 25% of them singletons. The same sample was also studied in work on T cells of mothers and their children.

Sequencing used blood. The receptors come from a boy aged 5 to 17 in good health.

This chain connects TRBV2 to TRBJ1-2; D unresolved. Germline values: CDR1 SNHLY, CDR2 FYNNEI. V shed 2 bases and J shed 4 bases, with 11 bases lying between them. This CDR3 comprises 14 residues. The chain's CDR3 is CASSEPQAGYGYTF. The CDR3 DNA is TGTGCCAGCAGTGAACCCCAAGCTGGCTATGGCTACACCTTC. Together with reference TRBV2 and TRBJ1-2, the CDR3 gives the full variable domain: EPEVTQTPSHQVTQMGQEVILRCVPISNHLYFYWYRQILGQKVEFLVSFYNNEISEKSEIFDDQFSVERPDGSNFTLKIRSTKLEDSAMYFCASSEPQAGYGYTFGSGTRLTVV.

This clonotype was observed a handful of times. The chain employs TRBV9 and TRBJ2-3; 8 bases match TRBD2. Germline loops: CDR1 SGDLS, CDR2 YYNGEE. The CDR3 covers 17 residues. With 2 bases clipped from V and 5 bases from J, the junction kept 13 bases outside the gene matches. CDR3 nucleotide sequence: TGTGCCAGCAGCGTGTCCACGGGGGGGCAGTTTGGAGATACGCAGTATTTT. It yields the protein CASSVSTGGQFGDTQYF.

V is TRBV29-1 and J is TRBJ1-1, with TRBD1 matching over 7 bases. Unmatched junction bases numbered 15, after V lost 3 bases and J lost 5 bases. The CDR3 has 16 residues. Germline V gene lookup returns CDR1 SQVTM and CDR2 ANQGSEA. CDR3 nucleotides: TGCAGCGTTGATGTTCCTCAGGGGGGGCTCCGGACTGAAGCTTTCTTT. It encodes CSVDVPQGGLRTEAFF.

V gene TRBV9 combines with J gene TRBJ2-7, with D tentatively TRBD2 (7 bases). CDR3 size: 15 residues. Germline V gene lookup returns CDR1 SGDLS and CDR2 YYNGEE. V was cut by 3 bases and J by 0 bases, with 13 bases left in between. The CDR3 nucleotides are TGTGCCAGCAGCGGGGGGGGGCTAAGCTCCTACGAGCAGTACTTC. Translating gives CASSGGGLSSYEQYF. Full variable domain (remainder filled in from reference TRBV9 and TRBJ2-7): DSGVTQTPKHLITATGQRVTLRCSPRSGDLSVYWYQQSLDQGLQFLIQYYNGEERAKGNILERFSAQQFPDLHSELNLSSLELGDSALYFCASSGGGLSSYEQYFGPGTRLTVT.

The rearrangement uses TRBV15 and TRBJ2-5, with D hard to call. The CDR3 sequence is 16 residues long. V lost 1 base, J lost 1 base, and 13 bases lay in between. Germline V gene sequence: CDR1 LNHNV, CDR2 YYDKDF (reference sequence). CDR3: CATSRASWEIQETQYF. The DNA of the CDR3 is TGTGCCACCAGCAGAGCGAGTTGGGAAATCCAAGAGACCCAGTACTTC.

The sample holds a few counts of this clonotype. This chain links TRBV6-1 with TRBJ2-2; 9 bases match TRBD1. Germline V lookup: CDR1 MNHNS, CDR2 SASEGT. The J segment lost 7 bases and the V segment lost 11 bases, leaving 17 bases of the junction unmatched. The CDR3 contains 16 residues. Written as DNA, the CDR3 is TGTGCCTCCTGGACAGGGGTAACCCTCTCGGTCGGGGAGCTGTTTTTT. It translates to CASWTGVTLSVGELFF.

This clonotype has only a few counts. The rearrangement uses TRBV4-1 and TRBJ2-1, with 9 bases lining up with TRBD2. V was pared by 6 bases and J by 3 bases, with 6 bases of the junction left unmatched. Germline CDR1 is MGHRA and CDR2 is YSYEKL. The CDR3 is 15 residues long. The CDR3 here is CASSKKREDYNEQFF. In nucleotides, the CDR3 is TGCGCCAGCAGTAAAAAGCGGGAGGACTACAATGAGCAGTTCTTC.

The table lists this clonotype with a few counts. The rearrangement links TRBV7-2 to TRBJ1-2; 7 bases are a match to TRBD1. The CDR3 is 14 residues long. Germline CDR1 is SGHTA and CDR2 is FQGNSA. The junction had 9 bases not matched to a gene; V was cut back by 3 bases and J by 8 bases. CDR3 coding DNA: TGTGCCAGCAGCTTTCGACAGGGAGGGCAAGGCTACACCTTC. Encoded protein: CASSFRQGGQGYTF. The complete variable domain, with remaining parts taken from reference TRBV7-2 and TRBJ1-2, reads GAGVSQSPSNKVTEKGKDVELRCDPISGHTALYWYRQSLGQGLEFLIYFQGNSAPDKSGLPSDRFSAERTGGSVSTLTIQRTQQEDSAVYLCASSFRQGGQGYTFGSGTRLTVV.

This clonotype turned up a few times. The chain joins TRBV6-5 to TRBJ2-5; TRBD1 matches 10 bases. CDR1 and CDR2 from the germline V gene are MNHEY and SVGAGI. V trimming: 5 bases; J trimming: 6 bases; junction bases outside the gene matches: 6. This CDR3 is built from 14 residues. The CDR3 DNA reads TGTGCCAGCAGTAGAGGGGACAGGGGACAGACCCAGTACTTC. The encoded protein is CASSRGDRGQTQYF.

This clonotype was seen a single time. The CDR3 sequence: CASSQDTAGRPSTF. CDR3 in DNA: TGCGCCAGCAGCCAAGATACGGCAGGCCGTCCCTCCACCTTC. The V and J genes are TRBV4-1 and TRBJ1-2; D gene ambiguous. Germline V CDR1 and CDR2: MGHRA, YSYEKL. The CDR3 is 14 residues long. Trimming removed 0 bases at V and 13 bases at J, with 18 bases between.

CDR3 DNA sequence: TGTGCCAGCAGCCTAACCGACGGGGGCATTCAGTACTTC. Amino acids: CASSLTDGGIQYF. V is TRBV9 and J is TRBJ2-4; D might be TRBD2 (6 bases). V shed 4 bases and J shed 9 bases, with 14 bases lying between them. In germline, CDR1 is SGDLS, CDR2 YYNGEE. The CDR3 contains 13 residues.

The genes are TRBV20-1 and TRBJ1-2; D gene unclear. Germline V gene sequence: CDR1 DFQATT, CDR2 SNEGSKA (reference sequence). Deletions cut 1 base from V and 3 bases from J, with 6 bases between. The CDR3 is 12 amino acids. CDR3 bases: TGCAGTGCTAGAGGGAACGACTATGGCTACACCTTC. Translating it yields CSARGNDYGYTF.

This CDR3 is CASSSNPNTEAFF. The CDR3 DNA sequence: TGTGCCAGCAGCTCGAACCCGAACACTGAAGCTTTCTTT. This rearrangement joins TRBV5-6 to TRBJ1-1; D remains unclear. The ends were cut back, 3 bases at V and 1 base at J, with 7 bases in the middle. The CDR3 runs to 13 residues. The V gene's germline CDR1 is SGHDT and CDR2 YYEEEE. The full variable domain, in which reference TRBV5-6 and TRBJ1-1 provide the parts outside the CDR3, is DAGVTQSPTHLIKTRGQQVTLRCSPKSGHDTVSWYQQALGQGPQFIFQYYEEEERQRGNFPDRFSGHQFPNYSSELNVNALLLGDSALYLCASSSNPNTEAFFGQGTRLTVV.

The rearrangement joins TRBV5-1 to TRBJ2-5; the D is unclear. The J call may be wrong; the DNA end is better matched by TRBJ2-7. The CDR3 spans 14 residues. From germline, CDR1 is SGHRS and CDR2 YFSETQ. CDR3 amino acids: CASSSDMGGDEQYF. The CDR3 DNA follows: TGCGCCAGCAGCTCAGACATGGGTGGTGACGAGCAGTACTTC.